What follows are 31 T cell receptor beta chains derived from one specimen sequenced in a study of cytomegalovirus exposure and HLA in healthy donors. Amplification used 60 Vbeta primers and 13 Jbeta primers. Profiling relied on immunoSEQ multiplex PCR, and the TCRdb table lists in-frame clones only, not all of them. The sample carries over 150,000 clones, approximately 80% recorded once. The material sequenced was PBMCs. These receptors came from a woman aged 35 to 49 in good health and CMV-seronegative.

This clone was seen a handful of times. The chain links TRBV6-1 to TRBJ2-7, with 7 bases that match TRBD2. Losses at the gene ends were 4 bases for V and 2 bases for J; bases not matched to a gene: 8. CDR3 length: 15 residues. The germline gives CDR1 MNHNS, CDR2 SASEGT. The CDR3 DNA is TGTGCCAGCAGTGGTGGACTAGAAGGACCCTACGAGCAGTACTTC. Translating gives CASSGGLEGPYEQYF.

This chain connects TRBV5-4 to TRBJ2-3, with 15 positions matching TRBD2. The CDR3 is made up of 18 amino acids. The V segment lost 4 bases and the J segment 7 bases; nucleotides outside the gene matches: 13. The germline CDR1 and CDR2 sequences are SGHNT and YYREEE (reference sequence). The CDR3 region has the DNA TGTGCCAGCAGCCCCCGCGGACTAGCGGGAGGGCCTACGTATACGCAGTATTTT. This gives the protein CASSPRGLAGGPTYTQYF.

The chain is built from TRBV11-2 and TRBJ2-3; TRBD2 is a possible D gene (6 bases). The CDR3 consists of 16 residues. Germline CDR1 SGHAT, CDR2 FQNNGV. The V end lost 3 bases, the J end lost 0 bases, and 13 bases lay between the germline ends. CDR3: CASSFPGRPSTDTQYF. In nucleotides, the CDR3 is TGTGCCAGCAGCTTCCCAGGGAGGCCCAGCACAGATACGCAGTATTTT.

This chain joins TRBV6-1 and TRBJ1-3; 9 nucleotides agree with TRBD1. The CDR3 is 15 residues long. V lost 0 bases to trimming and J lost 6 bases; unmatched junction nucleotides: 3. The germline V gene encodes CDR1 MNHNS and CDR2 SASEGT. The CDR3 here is CASSEAGQGTNTIYF. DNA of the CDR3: TGTGCCAGCAGTGAAGCAGGACAGGGGACAAACACCATATATTTT.

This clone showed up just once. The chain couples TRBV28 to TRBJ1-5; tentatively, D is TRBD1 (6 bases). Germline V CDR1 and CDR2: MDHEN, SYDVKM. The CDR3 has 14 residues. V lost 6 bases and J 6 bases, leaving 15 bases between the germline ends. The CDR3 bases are TGTGCCAGCAGCCATGCGACAGGCGCTCAGCCCCAGCATTTT. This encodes CASSHATGAQPQHF.

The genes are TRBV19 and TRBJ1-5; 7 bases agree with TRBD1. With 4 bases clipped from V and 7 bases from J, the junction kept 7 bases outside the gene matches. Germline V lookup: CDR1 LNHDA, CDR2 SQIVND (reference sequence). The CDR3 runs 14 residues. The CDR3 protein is CASSTRQGRQPQHF. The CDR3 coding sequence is TGTGCCAGTAGTACTCGACAGGGCAGGCAGCCCCAGCATTTT.

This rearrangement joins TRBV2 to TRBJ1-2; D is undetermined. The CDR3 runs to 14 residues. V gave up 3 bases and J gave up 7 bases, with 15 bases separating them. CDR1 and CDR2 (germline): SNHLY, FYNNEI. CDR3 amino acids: CASSDSQLTGGYTF. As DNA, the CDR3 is TGTGCCAGCAGTGATAGTCAGCTCACGGGTGGCTACACCTTC. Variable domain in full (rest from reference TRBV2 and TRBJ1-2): EPEVTQTPSHQVTQMGQEVILRCVPISNHLYFYWYRQILGQKVEFLVSFYNNEISEKSEIFDDQFSVERPDGSNFTLKIRSTKLEDSAMYFCASSDSQLTGGYTFGSGTRLTVV.

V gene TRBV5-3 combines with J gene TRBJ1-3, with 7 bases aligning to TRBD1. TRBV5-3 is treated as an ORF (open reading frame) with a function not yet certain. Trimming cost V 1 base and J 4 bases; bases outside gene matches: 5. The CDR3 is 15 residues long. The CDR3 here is CARSLQGDDGNTIYF. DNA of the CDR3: TGTGCCAGAAGCTTGCAGGGGGACGACGGAAACACCATATATTTT.

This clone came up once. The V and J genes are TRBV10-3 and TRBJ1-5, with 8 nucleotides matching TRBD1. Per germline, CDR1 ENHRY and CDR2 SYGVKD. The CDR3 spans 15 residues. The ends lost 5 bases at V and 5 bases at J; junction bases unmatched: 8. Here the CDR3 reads CAISNTQGEHQPQHF. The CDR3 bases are TGTGCCATCAGTAACACACAGGGGGAACATCAGCCCCAGCATTTT.

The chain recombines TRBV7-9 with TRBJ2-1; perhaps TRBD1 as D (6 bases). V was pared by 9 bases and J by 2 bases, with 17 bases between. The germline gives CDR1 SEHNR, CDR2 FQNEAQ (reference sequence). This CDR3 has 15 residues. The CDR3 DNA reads TGTGCCAGTGAAGCCGGGACATCCCCCTACAATGAGCAGTTCTTC. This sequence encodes CASEAGTSPYNEQFF.

The CDR3 spells CASSIGTTVDGYTF. Here the CDR3 DNA reads TGTGCCAGTAGTATAGGAACCACAGTCGATGGCTACACCTTC. The chain joins TRBV19 to TRBJ1-2, with D unresolved. Deletions cut 1 base from V and 6 bases from J, with 12 bases between. The germline V gene encodes CDR1 LNHDA and CDR2 SQIVND (reference sequence). The length of the CDR3 is 14 residues.

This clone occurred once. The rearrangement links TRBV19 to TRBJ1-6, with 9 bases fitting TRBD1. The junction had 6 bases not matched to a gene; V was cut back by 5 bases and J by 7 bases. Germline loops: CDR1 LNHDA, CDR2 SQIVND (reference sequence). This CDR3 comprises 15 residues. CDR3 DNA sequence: TGTGCCAGTAGTGCAGGGACAGGGATCAATTCACCCCTCCACTTT. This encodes CASSAGTGINSPLHF.

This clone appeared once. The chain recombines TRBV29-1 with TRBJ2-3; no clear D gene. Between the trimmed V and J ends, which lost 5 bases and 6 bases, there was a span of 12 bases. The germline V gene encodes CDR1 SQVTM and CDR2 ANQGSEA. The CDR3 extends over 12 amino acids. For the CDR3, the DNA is TGCAGCGTTATTCAGCGCAAGGATACGCAGTATTTT. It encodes CSVIQRKDTQYF.

This chain's CDR3 is CASSEATGNGEKLFF. Written as DNA, the CDR3 is TGTGCCAGCAGTGAAGCGACAGGTAACGGTGAAAAACTGTTTTTT. The V and J genes are TRBV2 and TRBJ1-4, with D possibly matching TRBD1 (6 bases). The CDR3 consists of 15 residues. V was pared by 0 bases and J by 7 bases, with 12 bases between. Per the germline V gene, CDR1 is SNHLY and CDR2 is FYNNEI.

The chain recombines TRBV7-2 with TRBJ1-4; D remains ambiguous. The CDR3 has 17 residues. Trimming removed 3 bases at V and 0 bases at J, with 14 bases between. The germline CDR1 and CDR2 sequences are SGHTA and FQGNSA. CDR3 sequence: CASSFRLRSATNEKLFF. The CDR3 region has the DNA TGTGCCAGCAGCTTCAGACTGAGATCTGCAACTAATGAAAAACTGTTTTTT.

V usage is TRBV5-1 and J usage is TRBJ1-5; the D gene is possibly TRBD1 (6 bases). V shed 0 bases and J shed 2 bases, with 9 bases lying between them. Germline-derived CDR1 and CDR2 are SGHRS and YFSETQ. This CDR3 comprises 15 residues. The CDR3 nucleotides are TGCGCCAGCAGCTTGGAAGGACAGCGCAATCAGCCCCAGCATTTT. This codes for CASSLEGQRNQPQHF. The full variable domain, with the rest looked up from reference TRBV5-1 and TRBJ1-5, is KAGVTQTPRYLIKTRGQQVTLSCSPISGHRSVSWYQQTPGQGLQFLFEYFSETQRNKGNFPGRFSGRQFSNSRSEMNVSTLELGDSALYLCASSLEGQRNQPQHFGDGTRLSIL.

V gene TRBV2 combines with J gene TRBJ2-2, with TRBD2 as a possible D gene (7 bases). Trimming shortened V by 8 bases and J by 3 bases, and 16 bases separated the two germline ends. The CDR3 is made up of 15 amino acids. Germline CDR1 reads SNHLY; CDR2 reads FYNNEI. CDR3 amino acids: CASRGASGDTGELFF. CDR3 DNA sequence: TGTGCCAGCCGGGGGGCTAGCGGAGACACCGGGGAGCTGTTTTTT. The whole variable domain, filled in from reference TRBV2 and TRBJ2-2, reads EPEVTQTPSHQVTQMGQEVILRCVPISNHLYFYWYRQILGQKVEFLVSFYNNEISEKSEIFDDQFSVERPDGSNFTLKIRSTKLEDSAMYFCASRGASGDTGELFFGEGSRLTVL.

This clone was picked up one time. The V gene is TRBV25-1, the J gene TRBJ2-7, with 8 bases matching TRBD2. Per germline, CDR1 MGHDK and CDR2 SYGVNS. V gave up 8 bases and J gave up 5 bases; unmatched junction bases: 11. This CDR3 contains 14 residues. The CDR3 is CASGAPGLVHEQYF. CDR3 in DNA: TGTGCCAGCGGGGCCCCGGGACTAGTCCACGAGCAGTACTTC.

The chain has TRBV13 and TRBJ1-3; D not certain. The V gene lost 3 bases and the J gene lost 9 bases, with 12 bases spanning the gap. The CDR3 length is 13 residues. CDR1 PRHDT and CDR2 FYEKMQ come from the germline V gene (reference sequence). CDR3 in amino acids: CASSLTTPSTIYF. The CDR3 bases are TGTGCCAGCAGCTTGACAACCCCAAGCACCATATATTTT. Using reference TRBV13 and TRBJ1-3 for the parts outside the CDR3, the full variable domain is AAGVIQSPRHLIKEKRETATLKCYPIPRHDTVYWYQQGPGQDPQFLISFYEKMQSDKGSIPDRFSAQQFSDYHSELNMSSLELGDSALYFCASSLTTPSTIYFGEGSWLTVV.

CDR3 nucleotide sequence: TGTGCCAGCAGTTACGACGGACTCTCTGGAAACACCATATATTTT. It encodes CASSYDGLSGNTIYF. J is TRBJ1-3 and V is TRBV6-5; D remains unclear. The CDR3 extends over 15 amino acids. Germline lookup yields CDR1 MNHEY and CDR2 SVGAGI. The V end was cut by 2 bases, the J end by 0 bases, with 8 bases between.

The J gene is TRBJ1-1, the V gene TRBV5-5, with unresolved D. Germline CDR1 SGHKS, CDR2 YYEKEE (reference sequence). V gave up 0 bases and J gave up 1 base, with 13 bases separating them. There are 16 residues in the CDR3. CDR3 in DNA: TGTGCCAGCAGCTTGGATCCCCCGGGTACGAACACTGAAGCTTTCTTT. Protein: CASSLDPPGTNTEAFF.

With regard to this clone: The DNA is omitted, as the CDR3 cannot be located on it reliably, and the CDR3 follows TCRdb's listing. The CDR3 spells CASILGTSVTDTQYF. This chain connects TRBV11-3 to TRBJ2-3; TRBD2 is the table's D call and was not checked against the DNA. The CDR3 comprises 15 residues, both ends counted. Germline CDR1 reads SGHNT; CDR2 reads YENEEA.

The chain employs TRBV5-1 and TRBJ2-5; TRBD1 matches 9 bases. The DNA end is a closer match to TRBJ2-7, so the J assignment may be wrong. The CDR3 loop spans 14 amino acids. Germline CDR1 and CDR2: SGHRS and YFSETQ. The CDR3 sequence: CASSNRDRVYEQYF. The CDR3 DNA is TGCGCCAGCAGCAACCGGGACAGGGTTTACGAGCAGTACTTC.

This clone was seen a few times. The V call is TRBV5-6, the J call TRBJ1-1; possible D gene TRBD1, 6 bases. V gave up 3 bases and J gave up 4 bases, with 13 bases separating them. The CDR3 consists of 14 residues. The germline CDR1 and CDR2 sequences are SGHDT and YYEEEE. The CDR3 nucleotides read TGTGCCAGCAGCTCCCAGGGGCCCAGCACTGAAGCTTTCTTT. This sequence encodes CASSSQGPSTEAFF.

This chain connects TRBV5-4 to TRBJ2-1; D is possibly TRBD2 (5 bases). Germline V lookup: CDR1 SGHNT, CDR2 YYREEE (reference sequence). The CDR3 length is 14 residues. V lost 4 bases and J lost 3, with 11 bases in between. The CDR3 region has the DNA TGTGCCAGCAGCCCGGAGGTTAGCTACAATGAGCAGTTCTTC. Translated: CASSPEVSYNEQFF.

Here the CDR3 reads CASSLAGDSYTEAFF. For the CDR3, the DNA is TGCGCCAGCAGCTTGGCAGGGGACAGCTACACTGAAGCTTTCTTT. The V gene is TRBV5-1, the J gene TRBJ1-1; the match to TRBD1 covers 7 bases. This CDR3 has 15 residues. After removal of 0 bases from V and 3 bases from J, the junction contained 5 bases not matched to a gene. In germline, CDR1 is SGHRS, CDR2 YFSETQ.

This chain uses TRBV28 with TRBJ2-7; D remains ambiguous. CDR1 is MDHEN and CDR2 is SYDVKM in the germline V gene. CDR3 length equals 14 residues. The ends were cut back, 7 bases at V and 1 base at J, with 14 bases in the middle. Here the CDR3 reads CASTLSGGSYEQYF. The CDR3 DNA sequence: TGTGCCAGCACTCTCTCTGGCGGTTCCTACGAGCAGTACTTC.

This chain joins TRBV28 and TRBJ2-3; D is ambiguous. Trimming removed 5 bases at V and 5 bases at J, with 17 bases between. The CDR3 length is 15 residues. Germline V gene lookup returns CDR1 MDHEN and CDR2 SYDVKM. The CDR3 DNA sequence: TGTGCCAGCAGTCCTAGAGACCCTCTGGGAGATACGCAGTATTTT. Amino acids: CASSPRDPLGDTQYF.

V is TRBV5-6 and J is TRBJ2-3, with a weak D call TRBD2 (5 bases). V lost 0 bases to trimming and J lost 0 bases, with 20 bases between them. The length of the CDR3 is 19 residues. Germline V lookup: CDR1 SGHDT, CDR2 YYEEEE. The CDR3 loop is CASSLVRADPARSTDTQYF. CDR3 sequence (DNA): TGTGCCAGCAGCTTGGTCCGAGCGGATCCCGCGCGTAGCACAGATACGCAGTATTTT.

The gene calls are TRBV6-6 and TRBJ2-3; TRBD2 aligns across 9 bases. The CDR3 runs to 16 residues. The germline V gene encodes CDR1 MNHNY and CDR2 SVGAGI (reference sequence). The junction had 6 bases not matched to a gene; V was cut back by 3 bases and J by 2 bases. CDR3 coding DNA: TGTGCCAGCAGTTATGGTAGCGGGAGTTTCACAGATACGCAGTATTTT. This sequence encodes CASSYGSGSFTDTQYF.

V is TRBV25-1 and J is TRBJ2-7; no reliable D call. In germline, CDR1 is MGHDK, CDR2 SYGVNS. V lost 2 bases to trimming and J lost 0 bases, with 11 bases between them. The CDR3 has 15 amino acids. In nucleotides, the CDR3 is TGTGCCAGCAGTGAAGCCCACAGTTCCTCCTACGAGCAGTACTTC. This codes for CASSEAHSSSYEQYF.